Sequencing of this T cell receptor beta chain was carried out in a study of CD8+CD57+ T cells in acquired aplastic anemia. Turning to the study itself: Sorted CD4+ and CD8+ cells gave a mean 3.2 ug DNA, range roughly 0.18 to 27.4 ug. Study-wide results and caveats: Found in both controls and patients were around 30 CD8+ CDR3 sequences.

As concerns this clonotype: Its antigen is undetermined. An end of the junction differs from the germline gene, which may be a read error.

Genomic DNA acted as the template from which TCR beta VDJ combination and CDR3 sequence profiling were carried out. Using its own MiXCR run on the reads, TCRdb lists one record per CDR3 protein. This sample has about 190,000 distinct CDR3 sequences, with approximately 49% found just once. This CDR3 region has 13 residues. In germline, CDR1 is DFQATT, CDR2 SNEGSKA (reference sequence). Sequences were obtained from sorted CD4+, CD8+, or CD8+CD57+ T cells (not recorded which) from PBMCs. The chain combines TRBV20-1 with TRBJ1-4, with D unclear. This TCR came from a human donor in good health, serving as a control. The CDR3 here is CSASITVREKLLF. The CDR3 DNA sequence: TGCAGTGCTAGCATTACGGTGAGGGAAAAACTGCTTTTT.